This is a list of T cell receptor beta chains from one sample in a study of cytomegalovirus exposure and HLA in healthy donors. Repertoires were generated with immunoSEQ multiplex PCR, while TCRdb's copy carries only in-frame clones and drops some. Here the sample spans approximately 140,000 clones, approximately 78% being singletons. Sequenced input: PBMCs. Receptors were obtained from a human donor in good health. Both conserved end residues are part of each CDR3. Each record gives: V gene, J gene, D gene, CDR3 protein. The D gene is left open where the match is weak.

TRBV5-6	TRBJ2-5	TRBD1	CASSKPGQGQETQYF
TRBV9	TRBJ2-7	TRBD2	CASSVGGLAGTYEQYF
TRBV5-5	TRBJ1-2	.	CASSLSGNYGYTF
TRBV7-2	TRBJ2-5	TRBD2	CASSFGGGAGETQYF
TRBV5-1	TRBJ2-5	TRBD2	CASSFLAGAGETQYF
TRBV25-1	TRBJ1-1	TRBD1	CASSGLTGGLAEAFF
TRBV7-9	TRBJ2-3	TRBD2	CASSPLTSGVSTDTQYF
TRBV5-4	TRBJ2-7	.	CASSLDRVGHEQYF
TRBV5-1	TRBJ2-5	TRBD2	CASSPGGFRETQYF
TRBV15	TRBJ1-3	.	CATSNYQNTGNTIYF
TRBV7-9	TRBJ2-7	TRBD2	CASSLAGTSTYEQYF
TRBV18	TRBJ2-7	.	CASSPMDFSYEQYF
TRBV27	TRBJ2-2	TRBD2	CASSLNPLAGMFF
TRBV5-1	TRBJ1-2	.	CASSLGGGPNYGYTF
TRBV29-1	TRBJ1-1	TRBD1	CSGGQGPSTEAFF
TRBV19	TRBJ2-1	TRBD2	CASRSGNLHEQFF
TRBV9	TRBJ1-1	TRBD1	CASSGGQGVSEAFF
TRBV7-8	TRBJ1-5	.	CASSLAPGDSNQPQHF
TRBV10-3	TRBJ2-5	TRBD2	CAISEWGGDETQYF
TRBV5-4	TRBJ1-2	.	CASSFLMEPYGYTF
TRBV27	TRBJ2-5	TRBD2	CASRAGQLAGEETQYF
TRBV4-1	TRBJ1-6	.	CASSPPAGANSYNSPLHF
TRBV7-2	TRBJ2-1	TRBD2	CASSWTSGSSNEQFF
TRBV9	TRBJ2-3	.	CASSAWGLTDTQYF
TRBV11-1	TRBJ2-7	.	CASSPRRYEQYF
TRBV30	TRBJ2-7	TRBD1	CAWSVSTTGYPPYEQYF
TRBV28	TRBJ2-7	.	CASSPPGHFGREVYEQYF
TRBV14	TRBJ2-2	.	CASSQRDTMNTGELFF
TRBV5-4	TRBJ1-2	TRBD1	CASSLGGQGALDYGYTF
TRBV6-5	TRBJ1-6	TRBD1	CASSGPGQGNSPLHF
TRBV18	TRBJ2-7	.	CASSQDSSSYEQYF